These T cell receptor beta chains were read from a single sample in a study of CD8+ T cells in alopecia areata. Clones were sequenced by immunoSEQ multiplex PCR, and TCRdb holds only the in-frame ones, with some missing. There are fewer than 250,000 clones in the sample; 57% occur only once, and 0.45% lies in the top ten. This specimen consisted of CD4+ T cells sorted from blood, obtained at week 0. The receptors were gathered from a human donor with alopecia areata. Each CDR3 is given without its conserved first and last residue. D genes are given only for firm matches.

v_call: TRBV5-1
j_call: TRBJ1-2
cdr3_length: 14
d_call: TRBD1
cdr3_aa: ASSLVEAGGGHGYT

v_call: TRBV6-5
j_call: TRBJ2-3
cdr3_length: 11
d_call: .
cdr3_aa: ASSYSERDTQY

v_call: TRBV9
j_call: TRBJ1-1
cdr3_length: 10
d_call: .
cdr3_aa: ASTKLNTEAF

v_call: TRBV19
j_call: TRBJ2-1
cdr3_length: 13
d_call: .
cdr3_aa: ASSPWGKGNNEQF

v_call: TRBV25-1
j_call: TRBJ2-3
cdr3_length: 13
d_call: .
cdr3_aa: ASSDFGRKTDTQY

v_call: TRBV5-1
j_call: TRBJ2-5
cdr3_length: 16
d_call: .
cdr3_aa: ASSLRSRAGGLRETQY

v_call: TRBV2
j_call: TRBJ2-1
cdr3_length: 9
d_call: .
cdr3_aa: ASSAYNEQF

v_call: TRBV30
j_call: TRBJ2-1
cdr3_length: 11
d_call: TRBD1
cdr3_aa: AWSRQGVNEQF

v_call: TRBV29-1
j_call: .
cdr3_length: 12
d_call: TRBD1
cdr3_aa: SVKPGQGSHEQY

v_call: TRBV23-1
j_call: TRBJ1-5
cdr3_length: 13
d_call: .
cdr3_aa: ASSQGVWEDQPQH

v_call: TRBV7-9
j_call: TRBJ2-2
cdr3_length: 13
d_call: .
cdr3_aa: ASSLVGANTGELF

v_call: TRBV5-1
j_call: TRBJ2-3
cdr3_length: 14
d_call: TRBD2
cdr3_aa: ASSLGLAGGTDTQY

v_call: TRBV19
j_call: TRBJ1-5
cdr3_length: 15
d_call: TRBD1
cdr3_aa: ASSIGADRVSNQPQH

v_call: TRBV4-2
j_call: TRBJ2-6
cdr3_length: 12
d_call: .
cdr3_aa: ASSQGEEVPVLT

v_call: TRBV7-9
j_call: TRBJ2-2
cdr3_length: 12
d_call: .
cdr3_aa: ASSLLGATGELF

v_call: TRBV19
j_call: TRBJ1-5
cdr3_length: 11
d_call: .
cdr3_aa: ASSKQGRQPQH

v_call: TRBV30
j_call: TRBJ2-5
cdr3_length: 13
d_call: TRBD2
cdr3_aa: AWSFRLAGGKTQY

v_call: TRBV7-9
j_call: TRBJ2-1
cdr3_length: 13
d_call: .
cdr3_aa: ASSSRGSSYNEQF

v_call: TRBV13
j_call: TRBJ1-4
cdr3_length: 12
d_call: .
cdr3_aa: ASSLGGFNEKLF

v_call: TRBV5-1
j_call: TRBJ1-6
cdr3_length: 12
d_call: .
cdr3_aa: ASSLEGGKSPLH

v_call: TRBV30
j_call: TRBJ1-1
cdr3_length: 11
d_call: .
cdr3_aa: AWSVSVNTEAF

v_call: TRBV7-9
j_call: TRBJ2-7
cdr3_length: 11
d_call: .
cdr3_aa: ASSLAMDYEQY

v_call: TRBV30
j_call: TRBJ2-7
cdr3_length: 10
d_call: .
cdr3_aa: AWSGTAHEQY

v_call: TRBV20-1
j_call: TRBJ2-4
cdr3_length: 9
d_call: .
cdr3_aa: SASMSNIQY

v_call: TRBV27
j_call: TRBJ1-1
cdr3_length: 12
d_call: TRBD1
cdr3_aa: ASSLLTGEAEAF

v_call: TRBV4-1
j_call: TRBJ1-5
cdr3_length: 15
d_call: TRBD1
cdr3_aa: ASSQPTGAYSNQPQH

v_call: TRBV4-1
j_call: TRBJ2-7
cdr3_length: 12
d_call: .
cdr3_aa: ASSQGEVTYEQY

v_call: TRBV19
j_call: TRBJ2-2
cdr3_length: 13
d_call: .
cdr3_aa: ASRPAGNGAGELF

v_call: TRBV19
j_call: TRBJ1-5
cdr3_length: 10
d_call: .
cdr3_aa: ASNRSNQPQH

v_call: TRBV27
j_call: TRBJ1-2
cdr3_length: 12
d_call: TRBD1
cdr3_aa: ASSFGTGAYGYT

v_call: TRBV6-5
j_call: TRBJ2-1
cdr3_length: 14
d_call: TRBD2
cdr3_aa: ASSYNAAGGRNEQF

v_call: TRBV5-1
j_call: TRBJ2-1
cdr3_length: 17
d_call: TRBD2
cdr3_aa: ASSLRLPSGAYNYNEQF

v_call: TRBV11-2
j_call: TRBJ1-3
cdr3_length: 12
d_call: .
cdr3_aa: ASSLGYSGNTIY

v_call: TRBV6-1
j_call: TRBJ2-7
cdr3_length: 8
d_call: .
cdr3_aa: PDTFYEQY

v_call: TRBV15
j_call: TRBJ2-3
cdr3_length: 16
d_call: .
cdr3_aa: ATSRDNLAGSVPDTQY

v_call: TRBV29-1
j_call: TRBJ2-3
cdr3_length: 11
d_call: .
cdr3_aa: SVESRTGDTQY

v_call: TRBV4-1
j_call: TRBJ1-4
cdr3_length: 15
d_call: .
cdr3_aa: ASSQVTGGTVNEKLF

v_call: TRBV15
j_call: TRBJ1-2
cdr3_length: 12
d_call: .
cdr3_aa: ATSSQGLNYGYT

v_call: TRBV5-4
j_call: TRBJ2-2
cdr3_length: 16
d_call: TRBD2
cdr3_aa: ASSEGLAGAQNTGELF

v_call: TRBV20-1
j_call: TRBJ2-7
cdr3_length: 8
d_call: .
cdr3_aa: SARGYEQY

v_call: TRBV7-9
j_call: TRBJ2-3
cdr3_length: 11
d_call: TRBD1
cdr3_aa: ASGQDRGRTQY

v_call: TRBV29-1
j_call: TRBJ1-1
cdr3_length: 11
d_call: .
cdr3_aa: SARGSGNTEAF

v_call: TRBV9
j_call: TRBJ2-1
cdr3_length: 9
d_call: .
cdr3_aa: ASSESNEQF

v_call: TRBV9
j_call: TRBJ2-5
cdr3_length: 12
d_call: TRBD1
cdr3_aa: ASSVWGQQETQY

v_call: TRBV5-6
j_call: TRBJ1-5
cdr3_length: 12
d_call: .
cdr3_aa: ASSSKSDRQPQH

v_call: TRBV7-3
j_call: TRBJ2-2
cdr3_length: 13
d_call: .
cdr3_aa: ASSLGGRNTGELF

v_call: TRBV7-9
j_call: TRBJ2-1
cdr3_length: 13
d_call: TRBD2
cdr3_aa: ASSLSGSLYNEQF

v_call: TRBV15
j_call: TRBJ1-3
cdr3_length: 13
d_call: .
cdr3_aa: ATSRGPSSGNTIY

v_call: TRBV2
j_call: TRBJ2-3
cdr3_length: 13
d_call: TRBD2
cdr3_aa: ASSGTSGGAYTQY

v_call: TRBV9
j_call: TRBJ1-1
cdr3_length: 12
d_call: .
cdr3_aa: ASSVRAEAREAF

v_call: TRBV4-1
j_call: TRBJ1-3
cdr3_length: 14
d_call: .
cdr3_aa: ASSQVPRGNGNTIY

v_call: TRBV18
j_call: TRBJ1-5
cdr3_length: 12
d_call: .
cdr3_aa: ASSPRGNNEPQH

v_call: TRBV5-1
j_call: TRBJ1-2
cdr3_length: 13
d_call: .
cdr3_aa: ASSPKAPRDYGYT

v_call: TRBV18
j_call: TRBJ2-3
cdr3_length: 11
d_call: .
cdr3_aa: ASSPLGGDTQY

v_call: TRBV30
j_call: TRBJ2-7
cdr3_length: 10
d_call: .
cdr3_aa: AWRGGSYEQY